This TCR beta chain stems from a study of T cell repertoires in cytomegalovirus infection. Notes on this clonotype: What it binds is not known.

TCRdb reprocessed the reads with MiXCR, giving one entry per CDR3 protein. The data show about a million distinct CDR3 sequences, approximately 32% seen once. The trim removed 2 bases at V and 8 bases at J, leaving 11 bases unmatched. Germline assignment: CDR1 MDHEN and CDR2 SYDVKM. There are 16 residues in the CDR3. This receptor was taken from a human donor in good health (CMV status not recorded). Some clones in this sample may be carry-over from other donors' samples. The specimen was cultured CD8+ T cells from PBMCs, collected from culture after CMV antigen stimulation. V usage is TRBV28 and J usage is TRBJ2-1, with 8 bases that match TRBD1. CDR3 sequence: CASSLGQGAQIDEQFF. The CDR3 DNA is TGTGCCAGCAGTTTAGGACAGGGAGCACAAATCGATGAGCAGTTCTTC.